This T cell receptor (beta chain) was sequenced in a study of CD8+ T cells in alopecia areata. Extraction of RNA preceded its reverse transcription into cDNA, which served as the sequencing template. TCRdb's copy holds only in-frame clones and misses some; the assay was immunoSEQ multiplex PCR. The sample has 130,000 to 150,000 clones, 62% seen once; the top ten hold about 40%. PBMCs were stained for CD3, CD4 and CD8, and CD4+ and CD8+ T cells were sorted. CDR1 and CDR2 from the germline V gene are DFQATT and SNEGSKA (reference sequence). There are 11 residues in the CDR3. The ends were cut back, 3 bases at V and 7 bases at J, with 9 bases in the middle. General observations from the study: Normal skin's resident alphabeta T cells are also sequenced in scalp samples. Mice showed TCR sharing more clearly than patients did, possibly owing to HLA. Clonality in lesional scalp, especially alopecia totalis/universalis, exceeded that of normal scalp.

Comments on this clone: Antigen unknown.

The chain employs TRBV20-1 and TRBJ1-1; D remains unclear. Specimen: CD8+ T cells sorted from blood. This TCR came from a human donor in good health. The CDR3 DNA reads as TGCAGTGCTAGCACCTCATATGAAGCTTTCTTT. Protein product: CSASTSYEAFF.